The present T cell receptor (beta chain) was sequenced within a study of T cells after yellow fever vaccination. Germline CDR1 reads SGHVS; CDR2 reads FNYEAQ. The CDR3 extends over 14 amino acids. The ends lost 3 bases at V and 6 bases at J; junction bases unmatched: 5. MiXCR, applied by TCRdb to the 5' RACE reads, yields one record per CDR3 protein. This sample has some 670,000 distinct CDR3 sequences, with about 12% found just once. This receptor was obtained from a man in his thirties or forties who received the YFV17D yellow fever vaccine. Material: PBMCs, obtained on the day of the yellow fever booster vaccination. This chain links TRBV7-6 with TRBJ2-5; 9 bases match TRBD2. DNA for the CDR3: TGTGCCAGCAGCTTGCAGCGGGAGGTGAAGACCCAGTACTTC. Residues: CASSLQREVKTQYF.